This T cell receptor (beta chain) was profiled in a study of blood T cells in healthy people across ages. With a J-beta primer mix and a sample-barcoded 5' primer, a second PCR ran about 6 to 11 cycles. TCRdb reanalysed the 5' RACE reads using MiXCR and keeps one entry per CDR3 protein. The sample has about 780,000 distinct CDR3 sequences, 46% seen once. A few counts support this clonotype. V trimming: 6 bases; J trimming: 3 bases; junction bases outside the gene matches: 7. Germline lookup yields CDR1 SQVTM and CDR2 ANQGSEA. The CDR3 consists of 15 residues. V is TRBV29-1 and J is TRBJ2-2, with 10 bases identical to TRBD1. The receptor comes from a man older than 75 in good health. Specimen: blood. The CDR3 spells CSVIDRGPYTGELFF. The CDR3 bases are TGCAGCGTGATCGACAGGGGGCCCTACACCGGGGAGCTGTTTTTT.